This TCR beta chain was recovered during a study of cytomegalovirus exposure and HLA in healthy donors. Concerning this clone itself: Its antigen is currently unknown.

Study-wide points: The CMV antigen specificity of a few CMV-associated chains was confirmed through in vitro analysis.

PCR involved 60 Vbeta and 13 Jbeta primers. Generated by immunoSEQ multiplex PCR, the TCRdb table keeps only in-frame clones and is missing some. The profile shows 85,000 to 95,000 clones, 60% to 85% of them singletons. The sample was PBMCs. This receptor was taken from a man aged 25 to 45 in good health and CMV-seropositive.

Here the CDR3 DNA reads TGTGCCAGCAGGACAACCGCGCAGGGCTCTGGGGCCAACGTCCTGACTTTC. Its translation is CASRTTAQGSGANVLTF. V usage is TRBV7-3 and J usage is TRBJ2-6, with D maybe TRBD1 (5 bases). There are 17 residues in the CDR3. In germline, CDR1 is SGHTA, CDR2 FQGTGA. Deletions cut 6 bases from V and 0 bases from J, with 15 bases between.